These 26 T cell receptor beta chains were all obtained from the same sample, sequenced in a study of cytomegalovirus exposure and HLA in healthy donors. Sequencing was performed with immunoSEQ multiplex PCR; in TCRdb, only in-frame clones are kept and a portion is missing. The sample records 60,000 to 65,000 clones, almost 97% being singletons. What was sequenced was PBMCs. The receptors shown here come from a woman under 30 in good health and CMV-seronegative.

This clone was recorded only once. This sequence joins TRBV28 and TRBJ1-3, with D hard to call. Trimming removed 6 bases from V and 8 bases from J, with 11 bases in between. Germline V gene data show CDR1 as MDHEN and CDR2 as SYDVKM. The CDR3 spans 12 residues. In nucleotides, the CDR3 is TGTGCCAGCAGCCCAAGGCGGGACACCATATATTTT. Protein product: CASSPRRDTIYF.

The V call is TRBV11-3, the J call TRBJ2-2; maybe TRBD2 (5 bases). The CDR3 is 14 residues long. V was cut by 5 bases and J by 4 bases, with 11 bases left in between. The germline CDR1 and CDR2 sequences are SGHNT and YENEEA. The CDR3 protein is CASSLPAGTGELFF. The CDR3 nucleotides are TGTGCCAGCAGCCTCCCGGCGGGCACCGGGGAGCTGTTTTTT.

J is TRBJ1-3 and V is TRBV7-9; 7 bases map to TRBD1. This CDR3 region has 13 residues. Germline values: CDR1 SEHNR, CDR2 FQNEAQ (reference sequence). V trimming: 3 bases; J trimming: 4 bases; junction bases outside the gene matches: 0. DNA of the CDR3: TGTGCCAGCAGCTTGGGACAGGGAAACACCATATATTTT. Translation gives CASSLGQGNTIYF.

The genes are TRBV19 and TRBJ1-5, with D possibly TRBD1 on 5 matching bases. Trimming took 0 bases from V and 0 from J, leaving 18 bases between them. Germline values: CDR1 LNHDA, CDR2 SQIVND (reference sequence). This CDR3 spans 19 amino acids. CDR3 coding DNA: TGTGCCAGTAGTATAGATTTAGGGGCAGCAAGGTATAGCAATCAGCCCCAGCATTTT. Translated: CASSIDLGAARYSNQPQHF.

CDR3 bases: TGTGCCAGCAGCGTAGGCAGGGTTGACTATGGCTACACCTTC. Protein sequence: CASSVGRVDYGYTF. The rearrangement joins TRBV9 to TRBJ1-2, with D possibly being TRBD1 (5 bases). Trimming left V 0 bases short and J 3 bases short, with 9 bases between. This CDR3 is built from 14 residues. Germline lookup yields CDR1 SGDLS and CDR2 YYNGEE.

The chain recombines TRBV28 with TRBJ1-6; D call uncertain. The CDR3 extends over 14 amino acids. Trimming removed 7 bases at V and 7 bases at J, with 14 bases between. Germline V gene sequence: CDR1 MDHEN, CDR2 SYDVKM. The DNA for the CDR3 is TGTGCCAGCACCACGGCCGGAGGGAATTCACCCCTCCACTTT. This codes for CASTTAGGNSPLHF.

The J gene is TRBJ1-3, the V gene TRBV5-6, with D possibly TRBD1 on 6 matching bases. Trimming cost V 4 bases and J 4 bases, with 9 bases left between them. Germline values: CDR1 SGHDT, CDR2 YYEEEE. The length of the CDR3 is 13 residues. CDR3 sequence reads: CASSQQGGNTIYF. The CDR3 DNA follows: TGTGCCAGCAGCCAGCAGGGGGGAAACACCATATATTTT.

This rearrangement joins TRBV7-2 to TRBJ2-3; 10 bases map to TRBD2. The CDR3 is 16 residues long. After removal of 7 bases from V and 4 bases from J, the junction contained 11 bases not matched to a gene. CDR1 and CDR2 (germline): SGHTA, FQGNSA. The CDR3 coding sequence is TGTGCCAGCAACCCTACTAGCGGGATTACGGCAGATACGCAGTATTTT. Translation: CASNPTSGITADTQYF.

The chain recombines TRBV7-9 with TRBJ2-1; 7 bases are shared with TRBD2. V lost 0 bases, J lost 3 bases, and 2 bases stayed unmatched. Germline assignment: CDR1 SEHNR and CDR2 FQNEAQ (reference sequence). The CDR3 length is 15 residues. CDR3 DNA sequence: TGTGCCAGCAGCTTAGCACGCGGGAGCTACAATGAGCAGTTCTTC. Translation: CASSLARGSYNEQFF.

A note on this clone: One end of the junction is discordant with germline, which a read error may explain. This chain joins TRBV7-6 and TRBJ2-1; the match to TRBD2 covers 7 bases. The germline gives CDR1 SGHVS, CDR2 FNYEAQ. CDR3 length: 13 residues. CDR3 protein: CGSSPAGTWEQFF. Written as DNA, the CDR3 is TGTGGCAGCAGCCCAGCGGGGACTTGGGAGCAGTTCTTC.

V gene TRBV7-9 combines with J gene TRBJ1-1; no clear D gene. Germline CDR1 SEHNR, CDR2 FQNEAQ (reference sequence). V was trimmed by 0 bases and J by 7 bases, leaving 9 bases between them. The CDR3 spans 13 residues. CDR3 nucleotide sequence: TGTGCCAGCAGCTTAGCGGGCGCATTTGAAGCTTTCTTT. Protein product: CASSLAGAFEAFF.

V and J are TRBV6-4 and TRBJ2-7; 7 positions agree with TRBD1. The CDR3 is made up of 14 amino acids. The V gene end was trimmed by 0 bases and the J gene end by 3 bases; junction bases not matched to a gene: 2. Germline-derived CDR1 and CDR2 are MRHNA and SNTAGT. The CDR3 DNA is TGTGCCAGCAGTGACTCGGGACAGAACTACGAGCAGTACTTC. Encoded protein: CASSDSGQNYEQYF.

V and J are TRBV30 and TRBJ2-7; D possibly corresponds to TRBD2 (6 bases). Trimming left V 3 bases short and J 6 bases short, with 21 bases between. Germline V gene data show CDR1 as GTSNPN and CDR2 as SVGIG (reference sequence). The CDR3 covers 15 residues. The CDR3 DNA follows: TGTGCCTGGAGGGGGGGACCGGGACGGACGGGCGAGCAGTACTTC. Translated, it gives CAWRGGPGRTGEQYF.

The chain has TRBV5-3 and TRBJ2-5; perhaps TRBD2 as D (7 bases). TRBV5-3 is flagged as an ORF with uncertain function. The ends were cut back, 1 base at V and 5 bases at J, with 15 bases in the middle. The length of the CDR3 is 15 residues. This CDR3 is CARSLSGGGLETQYF. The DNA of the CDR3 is TGTGCCAGAAGCTTGTCTGGGGGGGGGCTGGAGACCCAGTACTTC.

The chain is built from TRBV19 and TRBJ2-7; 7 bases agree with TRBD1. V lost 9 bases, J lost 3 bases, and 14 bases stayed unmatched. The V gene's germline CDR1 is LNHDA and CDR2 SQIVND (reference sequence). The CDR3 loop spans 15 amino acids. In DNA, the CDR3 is TGTGCCAGCTCCGGGACAGTTACGTCCCTCTACGAGCAGTACTTC. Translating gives CASSGTVTSLYEQYF.

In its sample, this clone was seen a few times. The CDR3 reads CASNPWAGNQETQYF. In DNA, the CDR3 is TGTGCCAGCAACCCTTGGGCGGGGAACCAAGAGACCCAGTACTTC. The chain recombines TRBV7-6 with TRBJ2-5, with D perhaps matching TRBD2 (6 bases). Trimming took 7 bases from V and 0 from J, leaving 15 bases between them. Per germline, CDR1 SGHVS and CDR2 FNYEAQ. This CDR3 has 15 amino acids.

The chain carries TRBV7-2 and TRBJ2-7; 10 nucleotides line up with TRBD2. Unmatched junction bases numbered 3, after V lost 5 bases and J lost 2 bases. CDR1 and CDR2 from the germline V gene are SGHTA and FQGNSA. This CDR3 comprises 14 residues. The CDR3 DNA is TGTGCCAGCAGCCATAGCGGGGGGACCTACGAGCAGTACTTC. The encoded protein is CASSHSGGTYEQYF. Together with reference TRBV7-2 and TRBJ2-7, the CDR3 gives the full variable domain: GAGVSQSPSNKVTEKGKDVELRCDPISGHTALYWYRQSLGQGLEFLIYFQGNSAPDKSGLPSDRFSAERTGGSVSTLTIQRTQQEDSAVYLCASSHSGGTYEQYFGPGTRLTVT.

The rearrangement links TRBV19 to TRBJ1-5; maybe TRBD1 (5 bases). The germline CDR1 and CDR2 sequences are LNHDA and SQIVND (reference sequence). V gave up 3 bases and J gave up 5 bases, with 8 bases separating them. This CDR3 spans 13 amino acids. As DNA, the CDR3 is TGTGCCAGTAGTATGGGGGGGGATCAGCCCCAGCATTTT. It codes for CASSMGGDQPQHF. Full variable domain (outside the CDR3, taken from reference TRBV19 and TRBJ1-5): DGGITQSPKYLFRKEGQNVTLSCEQNLNHDAMYWYRQDPGQGLRLIYYSQIVNDFQKGDIAEGYSVSREKKESFPLTVTSAQKNPTAFYLCASSMGGDQPQHFGDGTRLSIL.

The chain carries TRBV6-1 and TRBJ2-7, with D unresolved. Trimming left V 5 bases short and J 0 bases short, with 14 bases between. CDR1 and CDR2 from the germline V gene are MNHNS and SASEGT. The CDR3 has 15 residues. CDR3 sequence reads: CASSPRPESSYEQYF. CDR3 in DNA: TGTGCCAGCAGTCCCCGACCGGAGTCCTCCTACGAGCAGTACTTC.

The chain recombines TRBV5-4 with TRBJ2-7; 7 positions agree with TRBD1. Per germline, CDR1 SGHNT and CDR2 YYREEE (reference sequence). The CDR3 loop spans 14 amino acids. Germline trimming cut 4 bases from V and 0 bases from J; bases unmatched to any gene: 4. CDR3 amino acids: CASSRTGYSYEQYF. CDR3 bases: TGTGCCAGCAGCCGGACAGGATACTCCTACGAGCAGTACTTC.

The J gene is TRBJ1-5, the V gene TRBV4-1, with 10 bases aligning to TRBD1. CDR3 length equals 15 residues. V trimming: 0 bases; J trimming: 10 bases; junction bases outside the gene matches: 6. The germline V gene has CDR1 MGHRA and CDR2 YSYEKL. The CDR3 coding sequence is TGCGCCAGCAGCCAAGAATGGGGACAGGGGTTACCCCAGCATTTT. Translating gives CASSQEWGQGLPQHF.

Written as DNA, the CDR3 is TGTGCCAGCAGCTTGGTGGGGGGTGGTGAGCAGTTCTTC. This gives the protein CASSLVGGGEQFF. The chain links TRBV5-6 to TRBJ2-1, with TRBD2 as a possible D gene (6 bases). Germline values: CDR1 SGHDT, CDR2 YYEEEE. The CDR3 runs to 13 residues. V lost 0 bases and J lost 9, with 10 bases in between.

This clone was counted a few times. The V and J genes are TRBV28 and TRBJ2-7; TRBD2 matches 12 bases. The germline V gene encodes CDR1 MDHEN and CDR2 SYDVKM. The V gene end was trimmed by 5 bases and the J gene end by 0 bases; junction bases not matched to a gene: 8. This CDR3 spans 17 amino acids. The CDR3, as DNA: TGTGCCAGCAGTCCCACTAGCGGGAGGAGGGGCTCCTACGAGCAGTACTTC. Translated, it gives CASSPTSGRRGSYEQYF.

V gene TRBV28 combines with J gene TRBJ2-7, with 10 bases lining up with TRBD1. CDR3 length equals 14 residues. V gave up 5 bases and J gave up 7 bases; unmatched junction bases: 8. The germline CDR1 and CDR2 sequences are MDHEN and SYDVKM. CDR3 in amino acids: CASSTTGGAREQYF. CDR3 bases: TGTGCCAGCAGTACGACAGGGGGCGCGCGGGAGCAGTACTTC.

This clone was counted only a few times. The CDR3 DNA sequence: TGTGCCAGCAGCTTAGTCCTAGCGGGGCGAACGGGTGAGCAGTTCTTC. Protein: CASSLVLAGRTGEQFF. The genes are TRBV7-6 and TRBJ2-1; the match to TRBD2 covers 9 bases. Germline values: CDR1 SGHVS, CDR2 FNYEAQ. The CDR3 has 16 amino acids. J was trimmed by 9 bases and V by 1 base; bases with no gene match: 10.

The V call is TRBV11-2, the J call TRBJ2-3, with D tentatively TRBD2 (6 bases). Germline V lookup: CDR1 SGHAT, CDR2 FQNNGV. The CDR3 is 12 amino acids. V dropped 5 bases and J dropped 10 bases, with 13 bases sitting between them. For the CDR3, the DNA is TGTGCCAGCAGCCTTCCGCGGGGTGCGCAGTATTTT. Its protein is CASSLPRGAQYF.